The next 25 T cell receptor beta chains were all read from a single sample in a study of cytomegalovirus exposure and HLA in healthy donors. Only in-frame clones appear in the TCRdb table, and some are missing; sequencing was by immunoSEQ multiplex PCR. Of about 260,000 clones in the sample, less than 95% were seen once. What was sequenced was PBMCs. These receptors were collected from a woman aged 25 to 39 in good health and CMV-seronegative.

This chain connects TRBV7-6 to TRBJ1-4; D perhaps matches TRBD1 (6 bases). Germline lookup yields CDR1 SGHVS and CDR2 FNYEAQ. The CDR3 has 15 residues. Trimming cost V 4 bases and J 8 bases, with 17 bases left between them. CDR3 DNA: TGTGCCAGCAGCTCCAAACCCGGGACAAACGAAAAACTGTTTTTT. This sequence encodes CASSSKPGTNEKLFF.

V usage is TRBV4-3 and J usage is TRBJ2-2; 12 positions agree with TRBD2. The germline V gene encodes CDR1 LGHNA and CDR2 YSLEER. After removal of 6 bases from V and 4 bases from J, the junction contained 3 bases not matched to a gene. The CDR3 loop spans 15 amino acids. In nucleotides, the CDR3 is TGCGCCAGCAGTCTAGCGGGAGGGATCACCGGGGAGCTGTTTTTT. Its protein is CASSLAGGITGELFF.

In DNA form, the CDR3 reads TGCGCCAGCAGCGGTATCGGACCTGGAGACAATGAGCAGTTCTTC. This codes for CASSGIGPGDNEQFF. This chain links TRBV5-1 with TRBJ2-1, with no clear D. V lost 4 bases, J lost 5 bases, and 16 bases lay in between. CDR3 length equals 15 residues. Germline V gene data show CDR1 as SGHRS and CDR2 as YFSETQ.

The CDR3 coding sequence is TGTGCCAGCAGCCCGGGACTAGCTCAAGAGACCCAGTACTTC. It encodes CASSPGLAQETQYF. The chain employs TRBV5-6 and TRBJ2-5; TRBD2 agrees at 9 bases. The CDR3 spans 14 residues. Germline V CDR1 and CDR2: SGHDT, YYEEEE. Trimming removed 4 bases from V and 2 bases from J; junction bases left unmatched: 3. The full variable domain, in which reference TRBV5-6 and TRBJ2-5 provide the parts outside the CDR3, is DAGVTQSPTHLIKTRGQQVTLRCSPKSGHDTVSWYQQALGQGPQFIFQYYEEEERQRGNFPDRFSGHQFPNYSSELNVNALLLGDSALYLCASSPGLAQETQYFGPGTRLLVL.

V usage is TRBV2 and J usage is TRBJ2-1, with 8 bases matching TRBD2. After removal of 2 bases from V and 3 bases from J, the junction contained 6 bases not matched to a gene. The CDR3 extends over 16 amino acids. Germline V lookup: CDR1 SNHLY, CDR2 FYNNEI. The CDR3 reads CASSERLAGLYNEQFF. The CDR3 coding sequence is TGTGCCAGCAGTGAAAGGTTAGCGGGGCTCTACAATGAGCAGTTCTTC.

The chain couples TRBV4-3 to TRBJ2-6, with TRBD2 as a possible D gene (6 bases). Trimming left V 1 base short and J 0 bases short, with 16 bases between. Germline assignment: CDR1 LGHNA and CDR2 YSLEER. The CDR3 extends over 19 amino acids. The CDR3 region is CASSQGQGLPYSGANVLTF. CDR3 DNA: TGCGCCAGCAGCCAAGGGCAGGGACTGCCATACTCTGGGGCCAACGTCCTGACTTTC.

The rearrangement joins TRBV11-2 to TRBJ2-3, with a weak D call TRBD1 (5 bases). CDR1 is SGHAT, CDR2 FQNNGV, per germline. CDR3 length: 14 amino acids. V lost 2 bases to trimming and J lost 4 bases, with 10 bases between them. The CDR3 nucleotides read TGTGCCAGCAGCTTACTCCAGGGCCCAGATACGCAGTATTTT. It is translated as CASSLLQGPDTQYF.

This chain uses TRBV6-1 with TRBJ1-2; 9 bases align to TRBD1. This CDR3 has 17 residues. Germline lookup yields CDR1 MNHNS and CDR2 SASEGT. Losses at the gene ends were 2 bases for V and 1 base for J; bases not matched to a gene: 8. The DNA for the CDR3 is TGTGCCAGCAGTGAACCGACAGGGACAGGGAGTAACTATGGCTACACCTTC. Encoded protein: CASSEPTGTGSNYGYTF.

This sequence joins TRBV5-4 and TRBJ1-2, with D possibly matching TRBD1 (6 bases). The germline V gene encodes CDR1 SGHNT and CDR2 YYREEE (reference sequence). Trimming pared 0 bases from V and 3 bases from J, leaving 12 bases between. CDR3 size: 15 residues. This CDR3 reads CASSLARGGDYGYTF. The DNA for the CDR3 is TGTGCCAGCAGCTTGGCCAGGGGCGGGGACTATGGCTACACCTTC.

The chain uses TRBV5-1 and TRBJ1-1; D possibly corresponds to TRBD1 (5 bases). CDR1 and CDR2 (germline): SGHRS, YFSETQ. The CDR3 spans 16 residues. Trimming cost V 2 bases and J 1 base, with 15 bases left between them. CDR3 in amino acids: CASSFGGGAPNTEAFF. DNA of the CDR3: TGCGCCAGCAGCTTCGGTGGAGGGGCTCCGAACACTGAAGCTTTCTTT.

J is TRBJ1-1 and V is TRBV5-6; possible D gene TRBD1, 5 bases. Germline V gives CDR1 SGHDT, CDR2 YYEEEE. The CDR3 spans 14 residues. Trimming stripped 4 bases from V and 0 bases from J, with 10 bases between. The DNA of the CDR3 is TGTGCCAGCAGCCCAGGGTCTATGAACACTGAAGCTTTCTTT. Translated, it gives CASSPGSMNTEAFF.

On this clone itself: The junction departs from germline at one end; a sequencing error may be responsible. CDR3: CSARGGAEQYF. CDR3 sequence (DNA): TGCAGTGCCAGAGGGGGGGCCGAGCAGTACTTC. The V gene is TRBV20-1, the J gene TRBJ2-7; D perhaps matches TRBD2 (7 bases). Germline V lookup: CDR1 DFQATT, CDR2 SNEGSKA (reference sequence). The CDR3 runs to 11 residues.

The chain combines TRBV7-9 with TRBJ1-3; 7 positions agree with TRBD1. Trimming took 6 bases from V and 1 from J; bases not matched to a gene: 3. The germline CDR1 and CDR2 sequences are SEHNR and FQNEAQ (reference sequence). The CDR3 runs to 14 residues. This CDR3 is CASRGTESGNTIYF. The CDR3 DNA follows: TGTGCCAGCAGGGGGACAGAATCTGGAAACACCATATATTTT.

This sequence joins TRBV18 and TRBJ2-1; weak D call: TRBD2 (6 bases). Germline assignment: CDR1 KGHSH and CDR2 LQKENI. CDR3 size: 15 residues. Trimming stripped 3 bases from V and 5 bases from J, with 14 bases between. DNA of the CDR3: TGTGCCAGCTCACCGAGGAGGGCTTCAGACAATGAGCAGTTCTTC. It encodes CASSPRRASDNEQFF.

The rearrangement uses TRBV28 and TRBJ2-5; D unresolved. Trimming pared 5 bases from V and 1 base from J, leaving 8 bases between. Per germline, CDR1 MDHEN and CDR2 SYDVKM. The CDR3 length is 13 residues. The DNA for the CDR3 is TGTGCCAGCAGTGCCGGCCTCCAAGAGACCCAGTACTTC. Protein: CASSAGLQETQYF.

This chain uses TRBV7-3 with TRBJ2-2; 9 bases map to TRBD2. Germline V gene data show CDR1 as SGHTA and CDR2 as FQGTGA. Unmatched junction bases numbered 8, after V lost 5 bases and J lost 7 bases. The CDR3 is 15 amino acids. The CDR3, as DNA: TGTGCCAGCAGCGAACCGGGACTAGCTGGCGGGGAGCTGTTTTTT. This gives the protein CASSEPGLAGGELFF. Based on the CDR3 plus reference TRBV7-3 and TRBJ2-2, the full variable domain is GAGVSQTPSNKVTEKGKYVELRCDPISGHTALYWYRQSLGQGPEFLIYFQGTGAADDSGLPNDRFFAVRPEGSVSTLKIQRTERGDSAVYLCASSEPGLAGGELFFGEGSRLTVL.

The gene calls are TRBV5-6 and TRBJ2-4, with D tentatively TRBD2 (6 bases). The germline V gene has CDR1 SGHDT and CDR2 YYEEEE. The length of the CDR3 is 15 residues. V was pared by 6 bases and J by 1 base, with 14 bases between. CDR3 sequence (DNA): TGTGCCAGCACCCTGGGGGGTTGGGCCAAAAACATTCAGTACTTC. Translating it yields CASTLGGWAKNIQYF.

The chain combines TRBV4-1 with TRBJ1-5; D is undetermined. Trimming took 3 bases from V and 0 from J, leaving 12 bases between them. Germline V CDR1 and CDR2: MGHRA, YSYEKL. CDR3 length: 16 residues. The CDR3 is CASSQGGQPSNQPQHF. The DNA for the CDR3 is TGCGCCAGCAGCCAGGGAGGCCAGCCTAGCAATCAGCCCCAGCATTTT.

The genes are TRBV15 and TRBJ2-1; 12 positions match TRBD2. Looked up from germline, CDR1 is LNHNV and CDR2 is YYDKDF (reference sequence). With 2 bases clipped from V and 4 bases from J, the junction kept 3 bases outside the gene matches. There are 16 residues in the CDR3. This CDR3 is CATSRPSGRAYNEQFF. CDR3 DNA sequence: TGTGCCACCAGCAGACCTAGCGGGAGGGCTTACAATGAGCAGTTCTTC. The whole variable domain, filled in from reference TRBV15 and TRBJ2-1, reads DAMVIQNPRYQVTQFGKPVTLSCSQTLNHNVMYWYQQKSSQAPKLLFHYYDKDFNNEADTPDNFQSRRPNTSFCFLDIRSPGLGDTAMYLCATSRPSGRAYNEQFFGPGTRLTVL.

In its sample, this clone was seen a few times. The DNA for the CDR3 is TGTGCCAGCAGTCCCAGGGTTCGCACTGAAGCTTTCTTT. Its protein is CASSPRVRTEAFF. V is TRBV6-6 and J is TRBJ1-1, with D possibly matching TRBD1 (5 bases). Trimming left V 5 bases short and J 4 bases short, with 11 bases between. This CDR3 spans 13 amino acids. Germline CDR1 and CDR2: MNHNY and SVGAGI (reference sequence).

This rearrangement joins TRBV2 to TRBJ1-5; D ambiguous. Trimming pared 2 bases from V and 5 bases from J, leaving 13 bases between. The CDR3 covers 15 residues. Germline CDR1 reads SNHLY; CDR2 reads FYNNEI. CDR3 residues: CASSEFDTRDQPQHF. In nucleotides, the CDR3 is TGTGCCAGCAGTGAATTCGACACCCGCGATCAGCCCCAGCATTTT.

The V and J genes are TRBV7-9 and TRBJ2-1, with a possible D match to TRBD2 (5 bases). Trimming took 6 bases from V and 1 from J, leaving 10 bases between them. Germline-derived CDR1 and CDR2 are SEHNR and FQNEAQ (reference sequence). The CDR3 totals 14 residues. The CDR3 region is CASSKDLSYNEQFF. In DNA form, the CDR3 reads TGTGCCAGCAGTAAGGACTTGTCCTACAATGAGCAGTTCTTC.

The V call is TRBV7-8, the J call TRBJ1-4; TRBD1 is a possible D gene (5 bases). Germline loops: CDR1 SGHVS, CDR2 FQNEAQ. V lost 1 base to trimming and J lost 4 bases, with 7 bases between them. The CDR3 is 14 residues long. CDR3 DNA sequence: TGTGCCAGCAGCTTAGGGGGGGTTAATGAAAAACTGTTTTTT. As protein: CASSLGGVNEKLFF.

As to this clone: The same CDR3 can be traced to other DNA sequences in this sample. The rearrangement uses TRBV6-5 and TRBJ2-3; TRBD2 matches at 8 bases. CDR1 and CDR2 from the germline V gene are MNHEY and SVGAGI. J was trimmed by 1 base and V by 6 bases; bases with no gene match: 6. CDR3 size: 15 residues. This chain's CDR3 is CASSYSGTGTDTQYF. CDR3 DNA: TGTGCCAGCAGCTATAGCGGGACCGGCACAGATACGCAGTATTTT.

The chain is built from TRBV28 and TRBJ2-2, with D tentatively TRBD2 (5 bases). The CDR3 is 15 residues long. V lost 5 bases to trimming and J lost 7 bases, with 17 bases between them. Germline-derived CDR1 and CDR2 are MDHEN and SYDVKM. CDR3 amino acids: CASSPISGSNGELFF. The CDR3 region has the DNA TGTGCCAGCAGTCCAATATCGGGATCGAACGGGGAGCTGTTTTTT.